This TCR beta chain was sequenced in a study of T cell changes during pregnancy in multiple sclerosis. Repertoires were generated with immunoSEQ multiplex PCR, while TCRdb's copy carries only in-frame clones and drops some. The table lists tens of thousands of clones, about 92% of them singletons. There are 15 residues in the CDR3. The germline gives CDR1 MDHEN, CDR2 SYDVKM. The J segment lost 6 bases and the V segment lost 4 bases, leaving 7 bases of the junction unmatched. The TCR originated in a female donor in good health, enrolled as a control in a pregnancy study. The chain couples TRBV28 to TRBJ2-7, with 12 bases fitting TRBD1. Material: peripheral blood, obtained in the third trimester of pregnancy. DNA of the CDR3: TGTGCCAGCAGTTCGACCGGGACAGGGGGCGGCGAGCAGTACTTC. Its protein product is CASSSTGTGGGEQYF.